This TCR beta chain was profiled in a study of shared clonotypes between healthy human individuals. This CDR3 has 17 residues. Germline V gives CDR1 SGHDT, CDR2 YYEEEE. Trimming left V 0 bases short and J 0 bases short, with 10 bases between. Generated by immunoSEQ multiplex PCR, the TCRdb table keeps only in-frame clones and is missing some. The sample contains 2 million to 2.5 million clones, around 95% of which appear only once. The chain links TRBV5-6 to TRBJ2-6; tentatively, D is TRBD1 (5 bases). Sequencing was carried out using naive CD4+ T cells sorted from blood. Subset defined: CD45RA+ positively selected. The clonotype comes from a young man in good health. The CDR3: CASSLALTASGANVLTF. The CDR3 nucleotides read TGTGCCAGCAGCTTGGCATTGACAGCCTCTGGGGCCAACGTCCTGACTTTC.